Shown below are 14 T cell receptor beta chains from a single sample sequenced in a study of CD8 T cells in Susac syndrome. About 0.5 to 1 ug RNA was reverse transcribed with random hexamers. TCRdb analysed the immunoSEQ multiplex PCR reads with MiXCR anew, one entry per CDR3 protein. This table has around 270,000 distinct CDR3 sequences, roughly 85% appearing once. Sequenced material: CD8+ T cells from PBMCs. The receptors derive from a human donor with multiple sclerosis.

A few counts support this clonotype. The chain employs TRBV7-2 and TRBJ2-7, with D possibly being TRBD2 (5 bases). V was cut by 1 base and J by 2 bases, with 15 bases left in between. The CDR3 is made up of 16 amino acids. Germline CDR1 is SGHTA and CDR2 is FQGNSA. CDR3 DNA: TGTGCCAGCAGCTTAGTAGAAGCGGTAGACCCCTACGAGCAGTACTTC. This encodes CASSLVEAVDPYEQYF.

The chain links TRBV7-6 to TRBJ2-1, with 7 bases that match TRBD2. This CDR3 is built from 13 residues. V lost 11 bases and J lost 6; bases outside the gene matches: 10. Germline V lookup: CDR1 SGHVS, CDR2 FNYEAQ. The CDR3 loop reads CAGRREGGNEQFF. CDR3 nucleotides: TGTGCCGGAAGAAGGGAGGGTGGCAATGAGCAGTTCTTC. The entire variable domain, with the rest obtained from reference TRBV7-6 and TRBJ2-1, is as follows: GAGVSQSPRYKVTKRGQDVALRCDPISGHVSLYWYRQALGQGPEFLTYFNYEAQQDKSGLPNDRFSAERPEGSISTLTIQRTEQRDSAMYRCAGRREGGNEQFFGPGTRLTVL.

The CDR3 DNA sequence: TGTGCCAGCAGTTTCGGACAGCCCGGGGAGCTGTTTTTT. Encoded protein: CASSFGQPGELFF. The rearrangement links TRBV27 to TRBJ2-2; D perhaps matches TRBD1 (6 bases). Germline V lookup: CDR1 MNHEY, CDR2 SMNVEV (reference sequence). V was cut by 3 bases and J by 6 bases, with 8 bases left in between. The CDR3 covers 13 residues.

The chain's CDR3 is CASSLLVGNEQFF. The CDR3 region has the DNA TGTGCCAGCAGCCTATTAGTGGGGAATGAGCAGTTCTTC. The chain is built from TRBV7-2 and TRBJ2-1; D is undetermined. Trimming took 5 bases from V and 7 from J, leaving 12 bases between them. Per germline, CDR1 SGHTA and CDR2 FQGNSA. The CDR3 extends over 13 amino acids.

About this clonotype itself: One end of the junction varies from germline; a read error may be responsible. V gene TRBV7-2 combines with J gene TRBJ1-3; TRBD1 is a possible D gene (5 bases). Looked up from germline, CDR1 is SGHTA and CDR2 is FQGNSA. This CDR3 spans 14 amino acids. The CDR3 spells CASSLGVSGNTIYF. Written as DNA, the CDR3 is TGTGCCAGCAGTTTAGGGGTCTCTGGAAACACCATATATTTT.

V and J are TRBV25-1 and TRBJ1-3; TRBD1 might be the D (5 bases). Germline assignment: CDR1 MGHDK and CDR2 SYGVNS. The CDR3 has 12 residues. V lost 6 bases and J 4 bases, leaving 7 bases between the germline ends. The CDR3 reads CASRGLGNTIYF. In DNA, the CDR3 is TGTGCCAGCAGGGGGCTAGGAAACACCATATATTTT. Together with reference TRBV25-1 and TRBJ1-3, the CDR3 gives the full variable domain: EADIYQTPRYLVIGTGKKITLECSQTMGHDKMYWYQQDPGMELHLIHYSYGVNSTEKGDLSSESTVSRIRTEHFPLTLESARPSHTSQYLCASRGLGNTIYFGEGSWLTVV.

The CDR3 here is CASSPRITGRGYNEQFF. In DNA, the CDR3 is TGTGCCAGCAGCCCTCGGATTACTGGGAGGGGGTACAATGAGCAGTTCTTC. The V call is TRBV7-9, the J call TRBJ2-1; tentative D call: TRBD2 (7 bases). V lost 5 bases and J lost 4, with 21 bases in between. This CDR3 has 17 residues. Germline V CDR1 and CDR2: SEHNR, FQNEAQ (reference sequence). Combining the CDR3 with reference TRBV7-9 and TRBJ2-1 gives the whole variable domain DTGVSQNPRHKITKRGQNVTFRCDPISEHNRLYWYRQTLGQGPEFLTYFQNEAQLEKSRLLSDRFSAERPKGSFSTLEIQRTEQGDSAMYLCASSPRITGRGYNEQFFGPGTRLTVL.

The chain combines TRBV2 with TRBJ2-7; D gene ambiguous. Trimming cost V 3 bases and J 1 base, with 7 bases left between them. The germline gives CDR1 SNHLY, CDR2 FYNNEI. CDR3 size: 13 residues. The CDR3 nucleotides read TGTGCCAGCAGTGACCCAGAGTCCTACGAGCAGTACTTC. Amino acid sequence: CASSDPESYEQYF.

The chain uses TRBV15 and TRBJ1-4; D remains ambiguous. Germline V lookup: CDR1 LNHNV, CDR2 YYDKDF (reference sequence). The V end was cut by 0 bases, the J end by 8 bases, with 7 bases between. The CDR3 consists of 13 residues. The chain's CDR3 is CATSRDPQEKLFF. CDR3 DNA sequence: TGTGCCACCAGCAGAGATCCCCAGGAAAAACTGTTTTTT.

This chain joins TRBV9 and TRBJ2-7; the D gene is possibly TRBD2 (6 bases). The CDR3 consists of 15 residues. Per germline, CDR1 SGDLS and CDR2 YYNGEE. Trimming stripped 4 bases from V and 2 bases from J, with 16 bases between. DNA for the CDR3: TGTGCCAGCAGCCCTAACCGGGAGACCCCCTACGAGCAGTACTTC. Amino acids: CASSPNRETPYEQYF.

This clonotype was found a few times. The chain recombines TRBV6-5 with TRBJ1-1; D remains ambiguous. This CDR3 spans 14 amino acids. CDR1 and CDR2 from the germline V gene are MNHEY and SVGAGI. Between the trimmed V and J ends, which lost 8 bases and 4 bases, there was a span of 17 bases. The CDR3 region has the DNA TGTGCCAGCCGTAGCGGAGTCAAGGCCACTGAAGCTTTCTTT. Its protein product is CASRSGVKATEAFF.

The chain uses TRBV4-3 and TRBJ2-1; a possible D gene is TRBD2 (5 bases). With 3 bases removed from V and 1 base from J, the gap between germline ends came to 10 bases. The CDR3 has 15 residues. Germline lookup yields CDR1 LGHNA and CDR2 YSLEER. The CDR3 spells CASSHEGLSYNEQFF. CDR3 nucleotide sequence: TGCGCCAGCAGCCATGAAGGACTTTCCTACAATGAGCAGTTCTTC.

The chain uses TRBV29-1 and TRBJ2-7; TRBD1 or TRBD2 may be the D gene (6 bases each). CDR3 length equals 13 residues. Germline V gene lookup returns CDR1 SQVTM and CDR2 ANQGSEA. Trimming left V 5 bases short and J 6 bases short, with 17 bases between. CDR3: CSVWGALSGEQYF. DNA for the CDR3: TGCAGCGTTTGGGGGGCCCTCTCTGGCGAGCAGTACTTC.

The chain recombines TRBV24-1 with TRBJ2-7; a weak D match, TRBD2 (5 bases). The CDR3 is 16 residues long. Germline lookup yields CDR1 KGHDR and CDR2 SFDVKD. V was clipped by 2 bases and J by 0 bases, with 13 bases between them. This CDR3 reads CATSDSRAGISYEQYF. CDR3 nucleotides: TGTGCCACCAGTGATTCCCGGGCCGGGATCTCCTACGAGCAGTACTTC.